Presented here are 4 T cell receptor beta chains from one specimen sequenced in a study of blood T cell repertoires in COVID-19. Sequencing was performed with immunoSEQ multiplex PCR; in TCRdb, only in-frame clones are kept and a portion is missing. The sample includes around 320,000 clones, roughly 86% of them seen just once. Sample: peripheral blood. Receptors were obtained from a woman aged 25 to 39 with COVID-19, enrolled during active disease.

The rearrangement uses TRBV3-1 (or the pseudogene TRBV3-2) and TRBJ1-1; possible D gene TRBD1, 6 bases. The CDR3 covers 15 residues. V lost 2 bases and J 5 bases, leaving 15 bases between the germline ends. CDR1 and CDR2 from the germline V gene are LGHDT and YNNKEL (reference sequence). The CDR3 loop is CASSQRKGGGTEAFF. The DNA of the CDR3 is TGTGCCAGCAGCCAAAGGAAAGGGGGAGGGACTGAAGCTTTCTTT.

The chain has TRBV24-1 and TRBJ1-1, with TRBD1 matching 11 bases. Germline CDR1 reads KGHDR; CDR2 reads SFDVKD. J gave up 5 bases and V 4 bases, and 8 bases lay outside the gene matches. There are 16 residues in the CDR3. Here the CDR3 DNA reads TGTGCCACCAGTGACGGCGGGACAGGGGGTAGGACTGAAGCTTTCTTT. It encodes CATSDGGTGGRTEAFF.

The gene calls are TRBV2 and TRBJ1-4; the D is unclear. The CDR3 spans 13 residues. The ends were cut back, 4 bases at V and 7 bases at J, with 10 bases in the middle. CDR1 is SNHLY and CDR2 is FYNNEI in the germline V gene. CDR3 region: CASSVNRREKLFF. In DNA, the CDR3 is TGTGCCAGCAGTGTGAACAGACGTGAAAAACTGTTTTTT. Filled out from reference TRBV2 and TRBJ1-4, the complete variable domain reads EPEVTQTPSHQVTQMGQEVILRCVPISNHLYFYWYRQILGQKVEFLVSFYNNEISEKSEIFDDQFSVERPDGSNFTLKIRSTKLEDSAMYFCASSVNRREKLFFGSGTQLSVL.

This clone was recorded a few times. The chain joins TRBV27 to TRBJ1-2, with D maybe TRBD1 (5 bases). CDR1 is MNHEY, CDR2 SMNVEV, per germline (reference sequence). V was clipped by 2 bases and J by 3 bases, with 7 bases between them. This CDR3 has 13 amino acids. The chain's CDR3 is CASSLKGYYGYTF. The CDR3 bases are TGTGCCAGCAGTTTAAAGGGGTACTATGGCTACACCTTC.